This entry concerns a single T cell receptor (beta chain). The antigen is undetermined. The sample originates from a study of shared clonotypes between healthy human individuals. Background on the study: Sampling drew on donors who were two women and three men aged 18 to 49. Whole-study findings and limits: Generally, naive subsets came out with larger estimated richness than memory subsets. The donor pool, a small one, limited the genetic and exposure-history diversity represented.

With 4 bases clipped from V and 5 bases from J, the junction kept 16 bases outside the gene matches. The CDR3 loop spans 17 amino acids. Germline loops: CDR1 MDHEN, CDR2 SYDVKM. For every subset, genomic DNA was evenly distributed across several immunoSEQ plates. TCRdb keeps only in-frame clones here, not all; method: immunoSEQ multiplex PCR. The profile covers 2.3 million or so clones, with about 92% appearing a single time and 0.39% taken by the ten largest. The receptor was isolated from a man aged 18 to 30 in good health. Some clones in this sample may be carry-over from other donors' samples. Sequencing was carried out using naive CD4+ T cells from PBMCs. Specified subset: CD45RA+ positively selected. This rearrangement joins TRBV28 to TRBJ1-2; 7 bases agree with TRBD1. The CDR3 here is CASSSVGQVGPHYGYTF. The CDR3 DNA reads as TGTGCCAGCAGTTCCGTTGGACAGGTTGGCCCACATTATGGCTACACCTTC.